These 30 T cell receptor beta chains originate from one sample sequenced in a study of blood T cell repertoires in COVID-19. Assay used: immunoSEQ multiplex PCR; TCRdb lists only in-frame clones, some missing. The repertoire holds roughly 280,000 clones, with around 80% as singletons. Sequencing was performed on peripheral blood. These receptor sequences come from a man in his 60s with acute or convalescent COVID-19.

The chain uses TRBV28 and TRBJ2-7; perhaps TRBD1 as D (6 bases). The CDR3 is 14 residues long. V shed 1 base and J shed 3 bases, with 10 bases lying between them. Germline loops: CDR1 MDHEN, CDR2 SYDVKM. The chain's CDR3 is CASSLLGDIYEQYF. The CDR3 region has the DNA TGTGCCAGCAGTTTATTGGGGGACATCTACGAGCAGTACTTC.

The J gene is TRBJ2-5, the V gene TRBV10-3; TRBD1 matches 9 bases. Germline assignment: CDR1 ENHRY and CDR2 SYGVKD. The CDR3 spans 16 residues. The V segment lost 2 bases and the J segment 5 bases; nucleotides outside the gene matches: 9. Here the CDR3 DNA reads TGTGCCATCAGTGAGACACAGGGGGCGCGAATGGAGACCCAGTACTTC. Translating it yields CAISETQGARMETQYF.

The V and J genes are TRBV28 and TRBJ2-7, with D unresolved. CDR3 size: 12 residues. V was shortened by 3 bases and J by 3 bases, with 6 bases between the two germline ends. Germline lookup yields CDR1 MDHEN and CDR2 SYDVKM. CDR3 bases: TGTGCCAGCAGTTTTCACAACTACGAGCAGTACTTC. As protein: CASSFHNYEQYF.

The chain is built from TRBV6-5 and TRBJ1-6; 7 bases align to TRBD1. Germline assignment: CDR1 MNHEY and CDR2 SVGAGI. The J segment lost 4 bases and the V segment lost 6 bases, leaving 3 bases of the junction unmatched. The CDR3 runs to 14 residues. CDR3 residues: CASREGQYNSPLHF. In nucleotides, the CDR3 is TGTGCCAGCAGAGAGGGACAGTATAATTCACCCCTCCACTTT.

The V gene is TRBV5-4, the J gene TRBJ2-7; D might be TRBD1 (6 bases). The CDR3 sequence is 14 residues long. Germline CDR1 reads SGHNT; CDR2 reads YYREEE (reference sequence). V was shortened by 4 bases and J by 2 bases, with 13 bases between the two germline ends. CDR3 sequence: CASSKGTQTYEQYF. As DNA, the CDR3 is TGTGCCAGCAGCAAAGGGACACAAACCTACGAGCAGTACTTC.

The J gene is TRBJ1-3, the V gene TRBV2; no definite D call. CDR1 is SNHLY and CDR2 is FYNNEI in the germline V gene. The CDR3 sequence is 12 residues long. With 6 bases removed from V and 2 bases from J, the gap between germline ends came to 5 bases. The chain's CDR3 is CASRYTGNTIYF. The CDR3 DNA reads as TGTGCCAGCAGATATACTGGAAACACCATATATTTT. Full variable domain (outside the CDR3, taken from reference TRBV2 and TRBJ1-3): EPEVTQTPSHQVTQMGQEVILRCVPISNHLYFYWYRQILGQKVEFLVSFYNNEISEKSEIFDDQFSVERPDGSNFTLKIRSTKLEDSAMYFCASRYTGNTIYFGEGSWLTVV.

This chain uses TRBV27 with TRBJ2-7, with 13 bases fitting TRBD2. After removal of 4 bases from V and 1 base from J, the junction contained 4 bases not matched to a gene. Germline V CDR1 and CDR2: MNHEY, SMNVEV (reference sequence). The CDR3 has 16 residues. In DNA, the CDR3 is TGTGCCAGCAGTTCCCGGACTAGCGGGAGATCCTACGAGCAGTACTTC. It specifies CASSSRTSGRSYEQYF.

The chain joins TRBV7-6 to TRBJ2-5; 9 bases agree with TRBD2. V shed 1 base, J shed 5 bases, and the junction held 11 bases outside the gene matches. This CDR3 is 17 amino acids long. Germline V gene sequence: CDR1 SGHVS, CDR2 FNYEAQ. Here the CDR3 DNA reads TGTGCCAGCAGCTTAGTGTTTGGCGGGGGGGCCTATGAGACCCAGTACTTC. This encodes CASSLVFGGGAYETQYF.

This clone was detected only once. This CDR3 reads CASRDSNSHEQYF. In nucleotides, the CDR3 is TGTGCCAGCAGGGACAGTAATTCCCACGAGCAGTACTTC. V and J are TRBV25-1 and TRBJ2-7, with a weak D call TRBD1 (6 bases). CDR1 MGHDK and CDR2 SYGVNS come from the germline V gene. The CDR3 has 13 amino acids. Trimming took 6 bases from V and 5 from J, leaving 14 bases between them.

The rearrangement uses TRBV2 and TRBJ1-6, with no clear D. The CDR3 runs 15 residues. From germline, CDR1 is SNHLY and CDR2 FYNNEI. V lost 6 bases and J 9 bases, leaving 18 bases between the germline ends. The CDR3 loop is CASRQNRVAGSPLHF. The CDR3 bases are TGTGCCAGCAGGCAAAACCGGGTCGCCGGTTCACCCCTCCACTTT.

This CDR3 is CASRLSGGTGELFF. CDR3 bases: TGTGCCAGCAGACTCTCCGGGGGAACCGGGGAGCTGTTTTTT. The gene calls are TRBV7-9 and TRBJ2-2; D perhaps matches TRBD2 (6 bases). CDR1 and CDR2 (germline): SEHNR, FQNEAQ (reference sequence). Between the trimmed V and J ends, which lost 6 bases and 5 bases, there was a span of 13 bases. The CDR3 extends over 14 amino acids.

The CDR3, as DNA: TGCGCCAGCAGCCCCGGACAGGGTGGTCATGGCTACACCTTC. Amino acids: CASSPGQGGHGYTF. The chain carries TRBV5-1 and TRBJ1-2; TRBD1 matches at 8 bases. The CDR3 totals 14 residues. Germline trimming cut 4 bases from V and 6 bases from J; bases unmatched to any gene: 8. CDR1 SGHRS and CDR2 YFSETQ come from the germline V gene. The complete variable domain, with remaining parts taken from reference TRBV5-1 and TRBJ1-2, reads KAGVTQTPRYLIKTRGQQVTLSCSPISGHRSVSWYQQTPGQGLQFLFEYFSETQRNKGNFPGRFSGRQFSNSRSEMNVSTLELGDSALYLCASSPGQGGHGYTFGSGTRLTVV.

The gene calls are TRBV3-1 (or the pseudogene TRBV3-2) and TRBJ2-7, with TRBD1 matching over 11 bases. V gave up 4 bases and J gave up 9 bases; unmatched junction bases: 5. From germline, CDR1 is LGHDT and CDR2 YNNKEL (reference sequence). The CDR3 spans 13 residues. The CDR3 region is CASSPGTGGRQYF. The DNA of the CDR3 is TGTGCCAGCAGCCCTGGGACAGGGGGTCGGCAGTACTTC.

The DNA of the CDR3 is TGCGCCAGCAGCTTAAGGGGCGGCGGGGGGCGGACTGAAGCTTTCTTT. Amino acids: CASSLRGGGGRTEAFF. The chain recombines TRBV4-1 with TRBJ1-1, with a possible D match to TRBD1 (6 bases). The CDR3 loop spans 16 amino acids. With 5 bases removed from V and 5 bases from J, the gap between germline ends came to 21 bases. Looked up from germline, CDR1 is MGHRA and CDR2 is YSYEKL.

The genes are TRBV18 and TRBJ2-1; the D gene is possibly TRBD2 (5 bases). Germline V gene data show CDR1 as KGHSH and CDR2 as LQKENI. V was cut by 8 bases and J by 4 bases, with 15 bases left in between. This CDR3 contains 14 residues. As DNA, the CDR3 is TGTGCCAGCACCGCCCGAGGGCTTTACAATGAGCAGTTCTTC. Amino acid sequence: CASTARGLYNEQFF.

CDR3 protein: CATLPPDRRGRAFF. CDR3 bases: TGTGCCACCCTACCCCCGGACAGACGGGGAAGAGCTTTCTTT. The chain combines TRBV19 with TRBJ1-1, with a tentative D call TRBD1 (6 bases). V was clipped by 10 bases and J by 10 bases, with 25 bases between them. Germline values: CDR1 LNHDA, CDR2 SQIVND (reference sequence). This CDR3 is 14 amino acids long.

V and J are TRBV6-2 or TRBV6-3 and TRBJ2-7; 9 bases are shared with TRBD2. The length of the CDR3 is 16 residues. The germline V gene encodes CDR1 MNHEY and CDR2 SVGEGT. The V and J ends lost 4 bases and 13 bases, in that order; junction bases with no gene match: 20. In DNA form, the CDR3 reads TGTGCCAGCAGTTCGAATTTAGTAACCATTCTAGCGGGATATTACTTC. Translated, it gives CASSSNLVTILAGYYF.

CDR3 region: CASEQMTSGQETQYF. CDR3 DNA sequence: TGTGCCAGCGAACAAATGACTAGCGGACAAGAGACCCAGTACTTC. The chain recombines TRBV18 with TRBJ2-5; 9 bases agree with TRBD2. There are 15 residues in the CDR3. In germline, CDR1 is KGHSH, CDR2 LQKENI. V lost 8 bases to trimming and J lost 2 bases; unmatched junction nucleotides: 9.

As regards this clone: The same CDR3 is also encoded by other DNA sequences in this sample. The V and J genes are TRBV27 and TRBJ2-7, with 7 bases lining up with TRBD1. Germline values: CDR1 MNHEY, CDR2 SMNVEV (reference sequence). V lost 5 bases, J lost 4 bases, and 2 bases stayed unmatched. The CDR3 is 12 amino acids. The CDR3 DNA sequence: TGTGCCAGCAGTCCGACAGGGTACGAGCAGTACTTC. Translation gives CASSPTGYEQYF.

CDR3 amino acids: CASGSGTGGREQYF. DNA of the CDR3: TGTGCTAGTGGTTCCGGGACAGGGGGGCGCGAGCAGTACTTC. The chain joins TRBV12-5 to TRBJ2-7, with TRBD1 matching 11 bases. The CDR3 covers 14 residues. Germline CDR1 and CDR2: LGHNT and FRNRAP. The V segment lost 4 bases and the J segment 6 bases; nucleotides outside the gene matches: 5.

The rearrangement joins TRBV6-5 to TRBJ2-2; 8 bases agree with TRBD2. V gave up 10 bases and J gave up 5 bases; unmatched junction bases: 12. The CDR3 runs 15 residues. In germline, CDR1 is MNHEY, CDR2 SVGAGI. In DNA, the CDR3 is TGTGCCACCACCCGGGTCGCGGGGGGAACCGGGGAGCTGTTTTTT. This encodes CATTRVAGGTGELFF.

V and J are TRBV15 and TRBJ1-2; 11 bases fit TRBD1. The length of the CDR3 is 16 residues. The V and J ends lost 4 bases and 3 bases, in that order; junction bases with no gene match: 7. Looked up from germline, CDR1 is LNHNV and CDR2 is YYDKDF (reference sequence). The CDR3 nucleotides read TGTGCCACCAGCACCGGACAGGGGGCGCATCACTATGGCTACACCTTC. Encoded protein: CATSTGQGAHHYGYTF.

This rearrangement joins TRBV7-9 to TRBJ2-7; 7 bases fit TRBD1. This CDR3 spans 14 amino acids. The germline V gene encodes CDR1 SEHNR and CDR2 FQNEAQ (reference sequence). The V gene end was trimmed by 5 bases and the J gene end by 4 bases; junction bases not matched to a gene: 8. In DNA, the CDR3 is TGTGCCAGCAGCCCAGGACAGGAAAGGTACGAGCAGTACTTC. It translates to CASSPGQERYEQYF.

The chain is built from TRBV7-2 and TRBJ1-1, with D possibly matching TRBD1 (6 bases). V was cut by 8 bases and J by 0 bases, with 16 bases left in between. The CDR3 totals 15 residues. Germline assignment: CDR1 SGHTA and CDR2 FQGNSA. The CDR3 nucleotides are TGTGCCAGCCGTACTGGGGGGGCTTTGAACACTGAAGCTTTCTTT. Translation gives CASRTGGALNTEAFF. Full variable domain (missing parts from reference TRBV7-2 and TRBJ1-1): GAGVSQSPSNKVTEKGKDVELRCDPISGHTALYWYRQSLGQGLEFLIYFQGNSAPDKSGLPSDRFSAERTGGSVSTLTIQRTQQEDSAVYLCASRTGGALNTEAFFGQGTRLTVV.

This clone has at least ten counts. This chain links TRBV6-5 with TRBJ2-7; 9 bases line up with TRBD1. CDR1 and CDR2 from the germline V gene are MNHEY and SVGAGI. Trimming took 6 bases from V and 5 from J; bases not matched to a gene: 8. The CDR3 contains 14 residues. CDR3 residues: CASRADRGSDEQYF. Written as DNA, the CDR3 is TGTGCCAGCAGGGCCGACAGGGGGAGTGACGAGCAGTACTTC.

CDR3 nucleotide sequence: TGTGCCAGCAGCGTGGGGGACAGGGTCCACGAGCAGTACTTC. Residues: CASSVGDRVHEQYF. The chain is built from TRBV9 and TRBJ2-7; 9 bases agree with TRBD1. The CDR3 has 14 residues. V was pared by 2 bases and J by 5 bases, with 5 bases of the junction left unmatched. Germline CDR1 and CDR2: SGDLS and YYNGEE.

The chain carries TRBV18 and TRBJ2-5; TRBD1 aligns across 8 bases. Germline CDR1 reads KGHSH; CDR2 reads LQKENI. The CDR3 is 15 amino acids. The V and J ends lost 3 bases and 5 bases, in that order; junction bases with no gene match: 8. CDR3 DNA: TGTGCCAGCTCACCGGATCAGGGGGCGGAGGAGACCCAGTACTTC. Translation: CASSPDQGAEETQYF.

The gene calls are TRBV10-3 and TRBJ2-5; TRBD1 matches 7 bases. This CDR3 has 13 residues. Trimming removed 5 bases from V and 1 base from J; junction bases left unmatched: 1. Germline V gives CDR1 ENHRY, CDR2 SYGVKD. Written as DNA, the CDR3 is TGTGCCATCAGTTGGACAGGCCAAGAGACCCAGTACTTC. Its protein product is CAISWTGQETQYF.

The chain carries TRBV18 and TRBJ1-4; the match to TRBD1 covers 7 bases. Per the germline V gene, CDR1 is KGHSH and CDR2 is LQKENI. The CDR3 consists of 15 residues. V shed 1 base and J 7 bases; nucleotides not matched to a gene: 6. The CDR3 reads CASSPRSRTGEKLFF. CDR3 bases: TGTGCCAGCTCACCACGGTCGCGGACAGGTGAAAAACTGTTTTTT.

The CDR3 DNA sequence: TGTGCCAGCAGCTTAGCAGGGGGTGCCTACGAGCAGTACTTC. This gives the protein CASSLAGGAYEQYF. The V call is TRBV7-3, the J call TRBJ2-7; 7 bases match TRBD1. The CDR3 has 14 residues. Germline V gives CDR1 SGHTA, CDR2 FQGTGA. The V and J ends lost 2 bases and 2 bases, in that order; junction bases with no gene match: 3.